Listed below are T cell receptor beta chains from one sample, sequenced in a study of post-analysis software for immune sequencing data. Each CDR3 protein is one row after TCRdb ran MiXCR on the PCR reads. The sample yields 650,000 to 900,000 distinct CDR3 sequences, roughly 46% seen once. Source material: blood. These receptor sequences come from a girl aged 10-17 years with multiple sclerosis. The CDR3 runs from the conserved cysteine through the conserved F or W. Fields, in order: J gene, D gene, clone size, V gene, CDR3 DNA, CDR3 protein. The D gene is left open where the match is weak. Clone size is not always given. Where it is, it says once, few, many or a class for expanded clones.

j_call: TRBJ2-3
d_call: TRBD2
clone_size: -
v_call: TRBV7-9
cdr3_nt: TGTGCCAGCAGCTTTTTGGGGCGGGAGTACGATACGCAGTATTTT
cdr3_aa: CASSFLGREYDTQYF

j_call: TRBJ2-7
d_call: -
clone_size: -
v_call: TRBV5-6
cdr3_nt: TGTGCCAGCAGCCAACTCTTGGACAGTTTCTACGAGCAGTACTTC
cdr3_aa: CASSQLLDSFYEQYF

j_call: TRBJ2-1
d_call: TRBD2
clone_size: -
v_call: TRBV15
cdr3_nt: TGTGCCACCAGCAGATCCGTCGGACTAGCGGGAAGAGAGCAGTTCTTC
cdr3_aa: CATSRSVGLAGREQFF

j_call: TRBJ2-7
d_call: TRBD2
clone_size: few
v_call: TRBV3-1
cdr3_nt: TGTGCCAGCAGCCTTCGGACTAGCCGCTCCTACGAGCAGTACTTC
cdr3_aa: CASSLRTSRSYEQYF

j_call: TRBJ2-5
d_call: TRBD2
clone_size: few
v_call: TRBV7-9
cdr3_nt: TGTGCCAGCAGCTTAAGATCAGCGGGGGCCCAAGAGACCCAGTACTTC
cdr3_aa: CASSLRSAGAQETQYF

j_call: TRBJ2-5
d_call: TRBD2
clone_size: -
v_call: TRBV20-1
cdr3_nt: TGCAGTGCCCCGACTAGCGGGAGAGGAGAGACCCAGTACTTC
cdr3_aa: CSAPTSGRGETQYF

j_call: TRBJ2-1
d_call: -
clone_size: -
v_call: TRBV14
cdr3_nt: TGTGCCAGCAGCCCCATCCTTGGAAATGAGCAGTTCTTC
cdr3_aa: CASSPILGNEQFF

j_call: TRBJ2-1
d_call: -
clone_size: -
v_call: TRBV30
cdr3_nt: TGTGCCTGGAGTCCAACCGGGAAAAGGGACAATGAGCAGTTCTTC
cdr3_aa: CAWSPTGKRDNEQFF

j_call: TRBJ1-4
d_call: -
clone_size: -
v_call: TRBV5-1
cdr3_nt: TGCGCCAGCAGCCCCAGAGTGCGGGATGAAAAACTGTTTTTT
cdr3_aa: CASSPRVRDEKLFF

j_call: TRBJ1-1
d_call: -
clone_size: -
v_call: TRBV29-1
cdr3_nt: TGCAGCGTTGACGCCTTCCCGGCTTTCTTT
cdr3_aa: CSVDAFPAFF

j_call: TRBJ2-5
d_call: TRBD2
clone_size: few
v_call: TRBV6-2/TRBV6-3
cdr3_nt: TGTGCCAGCAGACCCGGACTAGCGGGAGCTGAGCAGTACTTC
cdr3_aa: CASRPGLAGAEQYF

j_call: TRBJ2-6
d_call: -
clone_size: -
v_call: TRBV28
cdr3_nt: TGTGCCAGCAGTTCCCAGCTACTGGACTCTGGGGCCAACGTCCTGACTTTC
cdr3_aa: CASSSQLLDSGANVLTF

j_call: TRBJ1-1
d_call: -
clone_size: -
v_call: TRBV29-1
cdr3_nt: TGCAGCGTCGGCCTGGGGGGGGGCACTGAAGCTTTCTTT
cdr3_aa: CSVGLGGGTEAFF

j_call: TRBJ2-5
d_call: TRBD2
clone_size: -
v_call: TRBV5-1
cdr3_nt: TGCGCCAGCAGCTTGGAGGGAAGCGGGAGTTTGGAAGAGACCCAGTACTTC
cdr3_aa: CASSLEGSGSLEETQYF

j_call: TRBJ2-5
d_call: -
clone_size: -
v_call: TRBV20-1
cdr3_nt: TGCAGTGCTAGCTCCGTCCCGAGAAGAGCGGTACAAGAGACCCAGTACTTC
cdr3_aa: CSASSVPRRAVQETQYF

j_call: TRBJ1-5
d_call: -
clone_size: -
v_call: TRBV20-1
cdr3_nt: TGCAGTGCTAGCTGGGAAAATCAGCCCCAGCATTTT
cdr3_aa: CSASWENQPQHF

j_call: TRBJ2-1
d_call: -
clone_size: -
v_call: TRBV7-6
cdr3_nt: TGTGCCAGCAGCCCCAGAAAGTACAATGAGCAGTTCTTC
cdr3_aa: CASSPRKYNEQFF

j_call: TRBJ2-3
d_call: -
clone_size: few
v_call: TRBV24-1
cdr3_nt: TGTGCCACCAGTGGGGCACGCACAGATACGCAGTATTTT
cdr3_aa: CATSGARTDTQYF

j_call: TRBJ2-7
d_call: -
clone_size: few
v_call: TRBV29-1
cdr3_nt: TGCAGCGTTAAGAGACAGTACGAGCAGTACTTC
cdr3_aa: CSVKRQYEQYF

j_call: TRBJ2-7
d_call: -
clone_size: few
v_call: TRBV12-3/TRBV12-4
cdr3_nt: TGTGCCAGCAGTTACGGAAGGGTCGAGCAGTACTTC
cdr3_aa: CASSYGRVEQYF

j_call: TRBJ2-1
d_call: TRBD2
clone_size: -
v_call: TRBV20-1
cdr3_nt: TGCAGTGCAGAAAGGACTAGCGGGAGTAACAATGAGCAGTTCTTC
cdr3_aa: CSAERTSGSNNEQFF

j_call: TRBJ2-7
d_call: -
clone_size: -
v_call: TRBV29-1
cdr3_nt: TGCAGCGTTGAATGGTCAGGGGAATTGGGCGAGCAGTACTTC
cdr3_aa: CSVEWSGELGEQYF

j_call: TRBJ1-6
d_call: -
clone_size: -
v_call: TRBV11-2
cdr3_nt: TGTGCCAGCAGCTTAGAACAGGGAAGTAATTCACCCCTCCACTTT
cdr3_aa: CASSLEQGSNSPLHF

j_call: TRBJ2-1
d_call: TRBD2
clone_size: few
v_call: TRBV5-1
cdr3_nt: TGCGCCAGCAGCCGTTCTAGCGGGAGGCGCAATGAGCAGTTCTTC
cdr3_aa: CASSRSSGRRNEQFF

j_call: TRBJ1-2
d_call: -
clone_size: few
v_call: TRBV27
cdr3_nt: TGTGCCTGCAGGCCCCCGCTCCCCAGGGAAGGTTCTGCATCCTATGGCTACACCTTC
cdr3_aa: CACRPPLPREGSASYGYTF

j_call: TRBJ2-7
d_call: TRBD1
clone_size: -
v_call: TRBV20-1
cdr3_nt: TGCAGTGCTATGACAGGGGATACCTACGAGCAGTACTTC
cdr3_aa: CSAMTGDTYEQYF

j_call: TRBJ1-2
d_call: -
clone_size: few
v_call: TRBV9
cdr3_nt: TGTGCCAGCAGCAGAGGACAGACAGATAACTATGGCTACACCTTC
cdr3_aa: CASSRGQTDNYGYTF

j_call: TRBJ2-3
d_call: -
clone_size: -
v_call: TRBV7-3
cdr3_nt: TGTGCCAGCAGCTGGCGGGGGCGAGCGGCAGATACGCAGTATTTT
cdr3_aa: CASSWRGRAADTQYF

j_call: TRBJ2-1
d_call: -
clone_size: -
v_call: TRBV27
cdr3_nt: TGTGCCAGCAGTTTATACGGGTTTGGGGGAGCGGACCACAATGAGCAGTTCTTC
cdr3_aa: CASSLYGFGGADHNEQFF

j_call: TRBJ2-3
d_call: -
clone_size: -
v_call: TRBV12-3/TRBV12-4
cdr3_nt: TGTGCCAGCAGCCGTAGACAGTTCACAGATACGCAGTATTTT
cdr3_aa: CASSRRQFTDTQYF

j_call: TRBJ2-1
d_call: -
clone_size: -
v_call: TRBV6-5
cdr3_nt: TGTGCCAGCAGTTACTGGGGCAAGACAGACACCTCCTACAATGAGCAGTTCTTC
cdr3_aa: CASSYWGKTDTSYNEQFF

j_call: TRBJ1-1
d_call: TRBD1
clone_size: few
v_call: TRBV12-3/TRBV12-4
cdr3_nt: TGTGCCAGCAGATTTCTTGACAGGGGAACTGAAGCTTTCTTT
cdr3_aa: CASRFLDRGTEAFF

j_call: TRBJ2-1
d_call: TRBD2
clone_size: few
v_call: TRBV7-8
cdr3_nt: TGTGCCAGCAGCTTAATAGCGGGAGCGGGGGAGCAGTTCTTC
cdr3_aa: CASSLIAGAGEQFF

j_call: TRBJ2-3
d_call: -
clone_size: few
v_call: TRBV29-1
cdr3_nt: TGCAGCGTTGAAAGGGAGTACCCAGATACGCAGTATTTT
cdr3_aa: CSVEREYPDTQYF

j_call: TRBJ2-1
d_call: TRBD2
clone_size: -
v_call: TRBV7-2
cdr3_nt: TGTGCCGGCGCGGCTAGCGGGAGGGCGGTCAATGAGCAGTTCTTC
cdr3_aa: CAGAASGRAVNEQFF

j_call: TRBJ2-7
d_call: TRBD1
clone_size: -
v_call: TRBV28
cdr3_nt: TGTGCCAGCAGTTTAGACAGGGTGGTCAATGAGCAGTACTTC
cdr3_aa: CASSLDRVVNEQYF

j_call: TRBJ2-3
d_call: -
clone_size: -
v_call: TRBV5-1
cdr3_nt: TGCGCCAGCAGCTCCGGGACCCGCCCGACGGGGAGCACAGATACGCAGTATTTT
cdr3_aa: CASSSGTRPTGSTDTQYF

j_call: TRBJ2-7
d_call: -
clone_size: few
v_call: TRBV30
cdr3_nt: TGTGCCTGGAGGGGAAAGACAGGTGCAGCTTACGAGCAGTACTTC
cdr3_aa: CAWRGKTGAAYEQYF

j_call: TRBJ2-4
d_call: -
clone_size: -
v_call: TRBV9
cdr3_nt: TGTGCCAGCAGCGTAGGGGACCTCGGAAACATTCAGTACTTC
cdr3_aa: CASSVGDLGNIQYF

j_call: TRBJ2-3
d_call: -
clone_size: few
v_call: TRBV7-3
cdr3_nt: TGTGCCAGCAGCTTAAGTACCAGCGTCTCAGATACGCAGTATTTT
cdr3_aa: CASSLSTSVSDTQYF

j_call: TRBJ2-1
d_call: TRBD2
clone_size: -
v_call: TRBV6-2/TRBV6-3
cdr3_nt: TGTGCCAGCAGTTACAGATCGGGAGGGAACAATGAGCAGTTCTTC
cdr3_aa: CASSYRSGGNNEQFF

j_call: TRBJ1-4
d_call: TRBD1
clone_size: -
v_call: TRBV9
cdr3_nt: TGTGCCAGCAGCCCAGGGGACAGGGGAGGTGCTAATGAAAAACTGTTTTTT
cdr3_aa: CASSPGDRGGANEKLFF

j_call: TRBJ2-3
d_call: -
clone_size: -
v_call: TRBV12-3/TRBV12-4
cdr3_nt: TGTGCCAGCAGGTACCAGGATACGCAGTATTTT
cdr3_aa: CASRYQDTQYF

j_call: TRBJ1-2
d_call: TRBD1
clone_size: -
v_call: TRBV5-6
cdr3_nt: TGTGCCAGCAGCTTGGGACAGGGGATCTATGGCTACACCTTC
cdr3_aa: CASSLGQGIYGYTF

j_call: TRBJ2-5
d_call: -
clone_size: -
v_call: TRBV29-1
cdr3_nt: TGCAGCGTTGATCTGGGGTACCAAGAGACCCAGTACTTC
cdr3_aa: CSVDLGYQETQYF

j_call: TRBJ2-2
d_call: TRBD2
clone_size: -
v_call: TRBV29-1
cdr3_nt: TGCAGCGTTGGTAGCGGGAGTGGTGCCGGGGAGCTGTTTTTT
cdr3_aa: CSVGSGSGAGELFF

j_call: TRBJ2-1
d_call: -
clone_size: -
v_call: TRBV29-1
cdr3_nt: TGCAGCGTTCTCAGGCAGGAGCAGTTCTTC
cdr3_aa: CSVLRQEQFF

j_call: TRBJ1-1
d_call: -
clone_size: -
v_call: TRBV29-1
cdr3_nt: TGCAGCGTTGACGTTTTTGGGTTGAACACTGAAGCTTTCTTT
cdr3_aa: CSVDVFGLNTEAFF

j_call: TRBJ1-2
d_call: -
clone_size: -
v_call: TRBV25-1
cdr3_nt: TGTGCCAGCACCGATGGACAGTCGGGTGGCTACACCTTC
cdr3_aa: CASTDGQSGGYTF

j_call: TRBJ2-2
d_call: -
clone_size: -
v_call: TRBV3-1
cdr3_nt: TGTGCCAGCAGCCAGGCCCATAACACCGGGGAGCTGTTTTTT
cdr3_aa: CASSQAHNTGELFF

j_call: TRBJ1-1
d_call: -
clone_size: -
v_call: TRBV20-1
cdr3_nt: TGCAGCGCCCAGGGAGGCCACACTGAAGCTTTCTTT
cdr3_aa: CSAQGGHTEAFF

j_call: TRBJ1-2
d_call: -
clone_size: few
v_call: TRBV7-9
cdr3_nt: TGTGCCAGCAGCTCGGGGGTATTCGGCTACACCTTC
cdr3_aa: CASSSGVFGYTF

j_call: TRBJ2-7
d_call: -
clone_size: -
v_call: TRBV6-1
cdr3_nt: TGTGCCAGCAGTGAAGCTACATCCGGGACACTATACGAGCAGTACTTC
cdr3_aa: CASSEATSGTLYEQYF

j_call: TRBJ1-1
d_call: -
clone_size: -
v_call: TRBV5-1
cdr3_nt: TGCGCCAGCAGCTCTCAGGGGCAGAACACTGAAGCTTTCTTT
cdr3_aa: CASSSQGQNTEAFF